This TCR beta chain was captured in a study of CD8 T cells in Susac syndrome. Broader study findings: The study recognized that its TCR sequencing and HLA analysis covered a relatively small number of individuals.

With random hexamers, roughly 0.45 to 1 ug RNA was reverse transcribed. TCRdb fed the immunoSEQ multiplex PCR reads into MiXCR, producing one record per CDR3 protein. The profile shows hundreds of thousands of distinct CDR3 sequences, around 85% of them singletons. The CDR3 is 14 amino acids. Germline loops: CDR1 MDHEN, CDR2 SYDVKM. Trimming cost V 4 bases and J 1 base, with 10 bases left between them. This clonotype was observed once. Its matching antigen is unknown. Sequences were obtained from CD8+ T cells from PBMCs. V is TRBV28 and J is TRBJ1-1, with D hard to call. The TCR sequence derives from a human donor with multiple sclerosis. The chain's CDR3 is CASSSAHPNTEAFF. The CDR3 DNA reads as TGTGCCAGCAGTTCCGCCCACCCGAACACTGAAGCTTTCTTT.